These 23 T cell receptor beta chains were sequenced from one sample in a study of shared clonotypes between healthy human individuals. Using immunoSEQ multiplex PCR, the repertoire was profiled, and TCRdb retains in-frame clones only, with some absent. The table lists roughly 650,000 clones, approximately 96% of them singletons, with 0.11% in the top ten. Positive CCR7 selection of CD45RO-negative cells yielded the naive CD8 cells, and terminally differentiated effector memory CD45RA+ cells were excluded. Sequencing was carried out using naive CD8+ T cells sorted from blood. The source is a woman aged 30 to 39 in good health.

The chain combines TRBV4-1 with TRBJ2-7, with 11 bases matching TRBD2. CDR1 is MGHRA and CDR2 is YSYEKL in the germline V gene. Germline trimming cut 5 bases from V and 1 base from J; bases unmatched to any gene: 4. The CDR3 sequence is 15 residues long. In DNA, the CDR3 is TGCGCCAGCAGCGAAAGACTAGCGGGATCCTACGAGCAGTACTTC. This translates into CASSERLAGSYEQYF.

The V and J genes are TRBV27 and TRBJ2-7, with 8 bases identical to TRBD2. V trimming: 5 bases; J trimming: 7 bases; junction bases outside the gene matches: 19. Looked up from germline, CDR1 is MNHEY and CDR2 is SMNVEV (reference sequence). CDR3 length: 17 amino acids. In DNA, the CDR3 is TGTGCCAGCAGTCCTCTCGGGGTGCGGGGGGTTCACACAGAGCAGTACTTC. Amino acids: CASSPLGVRGVHTEQYF.

CDR3 amino acids: CASSGHPLESTDTQYF. In DNA, the CDR3 is TGTGCCAGCAGTGGACATCCACTGGAGAGCACAGATACGCAGTATTTT. The V call is TRBV2, the J call TRBJ2-3, with no clear D. The length of the CDR3 is 16 residues. The germline gives CDR1 SNHLY, CDR2 FYNNEI. V was trimmed by 4 bases and J by 0 bases, leaving 14 bases between them.

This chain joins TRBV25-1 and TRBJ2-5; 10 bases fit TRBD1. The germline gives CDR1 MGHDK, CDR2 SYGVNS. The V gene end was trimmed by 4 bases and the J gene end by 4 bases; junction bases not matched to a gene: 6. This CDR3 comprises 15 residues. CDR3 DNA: TGTGCCAGCAGTGCGACAGGGGGCGGGAGAGAGACCCAGTACTTC. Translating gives CASSATGGGRETQYF.

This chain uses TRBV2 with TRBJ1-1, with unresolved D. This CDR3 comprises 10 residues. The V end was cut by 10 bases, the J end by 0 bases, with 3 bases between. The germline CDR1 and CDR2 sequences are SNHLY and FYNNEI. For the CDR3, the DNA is TGTGCCATCTTGAACACTGAAGCTTTCTTT. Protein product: CAILNTEAFF.

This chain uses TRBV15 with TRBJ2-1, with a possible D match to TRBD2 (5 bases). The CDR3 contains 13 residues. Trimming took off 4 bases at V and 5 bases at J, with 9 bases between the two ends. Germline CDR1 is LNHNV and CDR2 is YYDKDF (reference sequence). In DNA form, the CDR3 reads TGTGCCACCAGCACCCGAGGGAACAATGAGCAGTTCTTC. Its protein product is CATSTRGNNEQFF.

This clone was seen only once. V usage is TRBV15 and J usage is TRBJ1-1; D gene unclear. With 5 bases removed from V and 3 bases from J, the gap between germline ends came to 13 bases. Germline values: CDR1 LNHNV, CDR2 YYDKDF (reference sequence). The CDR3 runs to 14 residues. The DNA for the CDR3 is TGTGCCACCAGCGGGCCCTACCTCGACACTGAAGCTTTCTTT. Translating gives CATSGPYLDTEAFF.

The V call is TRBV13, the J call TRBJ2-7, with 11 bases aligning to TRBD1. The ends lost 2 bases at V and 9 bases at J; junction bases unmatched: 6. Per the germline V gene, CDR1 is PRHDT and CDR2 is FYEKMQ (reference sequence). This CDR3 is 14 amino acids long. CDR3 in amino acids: CASSLRTGGVGQYF. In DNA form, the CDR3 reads TGTGCCAGCAGCTTAAGGACAGGGGGCGTTGGGCAGTACTTC.

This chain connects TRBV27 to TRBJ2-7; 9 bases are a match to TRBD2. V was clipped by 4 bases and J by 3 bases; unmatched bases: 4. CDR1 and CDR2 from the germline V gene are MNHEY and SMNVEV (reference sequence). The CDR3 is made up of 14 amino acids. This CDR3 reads CASSSHSGSYEQYF. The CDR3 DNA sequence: TGTGCCAGCAGTTCCCATAGCGGGAGCTACGAGCAGTACTTC.

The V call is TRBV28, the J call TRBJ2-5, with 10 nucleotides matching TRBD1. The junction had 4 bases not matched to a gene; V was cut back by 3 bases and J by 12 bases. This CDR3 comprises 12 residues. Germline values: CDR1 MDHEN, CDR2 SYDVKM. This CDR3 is CASSFPDRGEYF. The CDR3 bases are TGTGCCAGCAGTTTCCCGGACAGGGGGGAGTACTTC.

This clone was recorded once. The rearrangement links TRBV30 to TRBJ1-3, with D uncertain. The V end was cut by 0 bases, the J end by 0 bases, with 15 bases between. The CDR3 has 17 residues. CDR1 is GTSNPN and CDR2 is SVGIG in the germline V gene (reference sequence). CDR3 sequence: CAWSVRTVRSSGNTIYF. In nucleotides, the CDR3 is TGTGCCTGGAGTGTAAGGACGGTGAGATCCTCTGGAAACACCATATATTTT.

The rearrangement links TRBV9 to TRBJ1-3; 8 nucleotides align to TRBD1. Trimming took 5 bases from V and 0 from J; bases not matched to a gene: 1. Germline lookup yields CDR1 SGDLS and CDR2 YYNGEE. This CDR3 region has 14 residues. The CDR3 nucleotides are TGTGCCAGCAGTACAGGGGGCTCTGGAAACACCATATATTTT. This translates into CASSTGGSGNTIYF.

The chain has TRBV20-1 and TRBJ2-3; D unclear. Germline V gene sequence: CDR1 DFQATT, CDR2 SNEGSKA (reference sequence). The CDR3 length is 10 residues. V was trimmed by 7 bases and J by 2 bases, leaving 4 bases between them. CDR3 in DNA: TGCAGTGACGACACAGATACGCAGTATTTT. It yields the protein CSDDTDTQYF.

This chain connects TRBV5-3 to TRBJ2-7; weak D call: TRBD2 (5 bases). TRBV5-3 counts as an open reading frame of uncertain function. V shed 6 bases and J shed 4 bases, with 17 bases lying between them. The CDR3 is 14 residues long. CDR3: CARTQAGGWYEQYF. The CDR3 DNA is TGTGCCAGAACCCAGGCGGGCGGGTGGTACGAGCAGTACTTC.

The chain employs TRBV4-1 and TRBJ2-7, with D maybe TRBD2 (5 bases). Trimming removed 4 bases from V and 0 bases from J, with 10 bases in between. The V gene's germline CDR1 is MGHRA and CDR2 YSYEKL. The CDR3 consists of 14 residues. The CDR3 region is CASSPDSNSYEQYF. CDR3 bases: TGCGCCAGCAGCCCGGACTCAAACTCCTACGAGCAGTACTTC.

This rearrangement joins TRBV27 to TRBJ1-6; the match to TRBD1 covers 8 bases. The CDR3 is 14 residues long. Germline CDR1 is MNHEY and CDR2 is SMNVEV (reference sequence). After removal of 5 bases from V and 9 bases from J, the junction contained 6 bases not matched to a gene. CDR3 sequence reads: CASSLGQGSSPLHF. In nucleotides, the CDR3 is TGTGCCAGCAGTCTCGGACAGGGAAGTTCACCCCTCCACTTT.

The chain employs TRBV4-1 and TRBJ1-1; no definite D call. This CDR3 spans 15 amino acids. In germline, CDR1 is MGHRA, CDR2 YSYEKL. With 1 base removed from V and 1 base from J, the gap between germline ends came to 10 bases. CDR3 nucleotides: TGCGCCAGCAGCCAAGTTGAGACAACGAACACTGAAGCTTTCTTT. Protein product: CASSQVETTNTEAFF.

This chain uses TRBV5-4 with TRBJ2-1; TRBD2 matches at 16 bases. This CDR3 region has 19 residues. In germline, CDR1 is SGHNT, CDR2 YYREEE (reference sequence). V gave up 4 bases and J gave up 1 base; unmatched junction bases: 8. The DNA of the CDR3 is TGTGCCAGCAGCCCAGGGACTAGCGGGAGGGCCCGTTCCTACAATGAGCAGTTCTTC. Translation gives CASSPGTSGRARSYNEQFF.

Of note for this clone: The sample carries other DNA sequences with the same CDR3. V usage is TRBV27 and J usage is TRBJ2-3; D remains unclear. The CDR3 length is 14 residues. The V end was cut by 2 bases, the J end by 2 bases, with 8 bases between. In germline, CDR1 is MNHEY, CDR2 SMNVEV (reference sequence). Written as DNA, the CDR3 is TGTGCCAGCAGTTTAAGGCTAAACACAGATACGCAGTATTTT. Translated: CASSLRLNTDTQYF.

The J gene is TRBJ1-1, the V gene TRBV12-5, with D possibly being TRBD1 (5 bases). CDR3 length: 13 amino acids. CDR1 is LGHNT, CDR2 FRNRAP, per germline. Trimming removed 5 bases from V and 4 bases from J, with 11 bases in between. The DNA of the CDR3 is TGTGCTAGTGGTCCTCAGGGTACCACTGAAGCTTTCTTT. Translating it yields CASGPQGTTEAFF. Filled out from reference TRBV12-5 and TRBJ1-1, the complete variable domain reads DARVTQTPRHKVTEMGQEVTMRCQPILGHNTVFWYRQTMMQGLELLAYFRNRAPLDDSGMPKDRFSAEMPDATLATLKIQPSEPRDSAVYFCASGPQGTTEAFFGQGTRLTVV.

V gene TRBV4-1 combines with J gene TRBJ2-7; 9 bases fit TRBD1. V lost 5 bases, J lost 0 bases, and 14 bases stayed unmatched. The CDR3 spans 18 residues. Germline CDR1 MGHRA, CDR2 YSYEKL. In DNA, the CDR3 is TGCGCCAGCAGCGAGTCGTCCGGGACAGGGACGCACTCCTACGAGCAGTACTTC. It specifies CASSESSGTGTHSYEQYF.

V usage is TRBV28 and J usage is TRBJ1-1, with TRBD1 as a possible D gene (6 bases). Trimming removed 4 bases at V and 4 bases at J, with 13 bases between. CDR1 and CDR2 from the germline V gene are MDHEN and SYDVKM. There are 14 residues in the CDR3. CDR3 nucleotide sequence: TGTGCCAGCAGTTCAGGGGCGAGTATCACTGAAGCTTTCTTT. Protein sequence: CASSSGASITEAFF.

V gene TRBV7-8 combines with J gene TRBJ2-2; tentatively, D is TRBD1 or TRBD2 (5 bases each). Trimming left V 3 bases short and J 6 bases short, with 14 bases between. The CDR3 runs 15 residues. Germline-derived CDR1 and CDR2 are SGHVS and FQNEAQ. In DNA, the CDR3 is TGTGCCAGCAGCTTCCGGGACGTAGGGGCCGGGGAGCTGTTTTTT. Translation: CASSFRDVGAGELFF.